Listed below are T cell receptor beta chains from one sample, sequenced in a study of blood T cell repertoires in COVID-19. Libraries were prepared by immunoSEQ multiplex PCR; TCRdb keeps only in-frame clonotypes and omits some of them. The table records about 270,000 clones, roughly 90% of them present only once. Sequencing was performed on PBMCs or T cells enriched from blood (not recorded which). These receptors came from a woman in her forties or fifties who had recovered from COVID-19. The CDR3 runs from the conserved cysteine through the conserved F or W. A D gene is named only where the DNA matches it firmly. Size tells how often a clone was seen (once, few, many) or the class of an expanded clone, and some rows leave it out.

TRBJ2-7 | . | TRBV3-1/TRBV3-2 | . | TGTGCCAGCAGCCAAGATCAGCGGTATACGGGGGAGCAGTACTTC | CASSQDQRYTGEQYF
TRBJ1-1 | . | TRBV12-5 | . | TGTGCTAGTGCCTCTTCTGTGCGGAGCACTGAAGCTTTCTTT | CASASSVRSTEAFF
TRBJ2-7 | TRBD1 | TRBV28 | . | TGTGCCAGCAGTTCCTACGACAGGGCCGTCGGCGAGCAGTACTTC | CASSSYDRAVGEQYF
TRBJ2-1 | . | TRBV9 | once | TGTGCCAGCAGCCCCCGTTTTGAGGGACTCTACAATGAGCAGTTCTTC | CASSPRFEGLYNEQFF
TRBJ1-1 | TRBD1 | TRBV5-6 | . | TGTGCCAGCAGCCCCAACAGGGGTGGCACTGAAGCTTTCTTT | CASSPNRGGTEAFF
TRBJ2-7 | . | TRBV2 | once | TGTGCCAGCAGCGAGAGACAGGGACTTCTCAACGAGCAGTACTTC | CASSERQGLLNEQYF
TRBJ2-5 | TRBD1 | TRBV2 | . | TGTGCCAGCAGTGTACTCGGACAGGATGGGGAGACCCAGTACTTC | CASSVLGQDGETQYF
TRBJ2-5 | . | TRBV28 | . | TGTGCCAGCAGTTTGCCAGGGGAAGAGACCCAGTACTTC | CASSLPGEETQYF
TRBJ1-1 | . | TRBV28 | . | TGTGCCAGCAGTTTACAGCCACCGGCGGCGAACACTGAAGCTTTCTTT | CASSLQPPAANTEAFF
TRBJ2-7 | . | TRBV4-1 | few | TGCGCCAGCAGCCAAGATGACTGGAATCGGCGGACTCTAGAGCAGTACTTC | CASSQDDWNRRTLEQYF
TRBJ2-7 | TRBD2 | TRBV4-1 | . | TGCGCCAGCAGCCAAGAGAGCGGGGGTGTTTCCTACGAGCAGTACTTC | CASSQESGGVSYEQYF
TRBJ1-2 | . | TRBV4-2 | . | TGTGCCAGCAGCCGCAGCAGGGGCGAGCACTATGGCTACACCTTC | CASSRSRGEHYGYTF
TRBJ1-6 | . | TRBV7-2 | . | TGTGCCAGCAGCTACGTTGGACAGCTTAATTCACCCCTCCACTTT | CASSYVGQLNSPLHF
TRBJ2-1 | . | TRBV3-1/TRBV3-2 | . | TGTGCCAGCGCGATGACTAGGACCGACAATGAGCAGTTCTTC | CASAMTRTDNEQFF
TRBJ2-1 | TRBD1 | TRBV14 | few | TGTGCCAGCAGCCAAAGTGACAGGGGGTATAATGAGCAGTTCTTC | CASSQSDRGYNEQFF
TRBJ2-1 | TRBD2 | TRBV28 | . | TGTGCCAGCAGTCTCACTAGCGGGAGTTTGTTCTTC | CASSLTSGSLFF
TRBJ2-7 | TRBD2 | TRBV5-5 | . | TGTGCCAGCCGGGGGGTCCGGGACGGCTCCTACGAGCAGTACTTC | CASRGVRDGSYEQYF
TRBJ1-4 | TRBD1 | TRBV12-3/TRBV12-4 | . | TGTGCCAGCAGGGAGGACAGGGTTGAAAAACTGTTTTTT | CASREDRVEKLFF
TRBJ2-1 | TRBD2 | TRBV19 | . | TGTGCCAGTAGTATAAGGACTAGCCTTTTAGACAATGAGCAGTTCTTC | CASSIRTSLLDNEQFF
TRBJ1-2 | . | TRBV5-1 | . | TGCGCCAGCAGCCCACCACAGGGAAACTATGGCTACACCTTC | CASSPPQGNYGYTF
TRBJ1-2 | . | TRBV2 | . | TGTGCCAGCAGTGACCCGGGACAAGCTAACTATGGCTACACCTTC | CASSDPGQANYGYTF
TRBJ1-1 | TRBD1 | TRBV3-1/TRBV3-2 | . | TGTGCCAGCGCCCGACAGGGCCGGACTGAAGCTTTCTTT | CASARQGRTEAFF
TRBJ1-5 | . | TRBV5-6 | . | TGTGCCAGCAGCTTGGGGTTTGTACAGTCCAATCAGCCCCAGCATTTT | CASSLGFVQSNQPQHF
TRBJ1-3 | . | TRBV11-2 | . | TGTGCCAGCAGCTTAACAGGAGAGGGAAACACCATATATTTT | CASSLTGEGNTIYF
TRBJ1-4 | . | TRBV28 | . | TGTGCCACCGTCCAAAGCGGGGGCCCGGAGGAAAAACTGTTTTTT | CATVQSGGPEEKLFF
TRBJ2-2 | TRBD1 | TRBV10-2 | . | TGCGCCAGCAGTGAGTTGACAGGGGGATTAACCGGGGAGCTGTTTTTT | CASSELTGGLTGELFF
TRBJ1-5 | . | TRBV7-2 | . | TGTGCCAGCAGCGCCAACATCAATCAGCCCCAGCATTTT | CASSANINQPQHF
TRBJ2-7 | . | TRBV7-9 | . | TGTGCCAGCAGCTTATCTTACGAGCAGTACTTC | CASSLSYEQYF
TRBJ1-1 | . | TRBV6-5 | . | TGTGCCAGCAGACCGGGGGGGAACACTGAAGCTTTCTTT | CASRPGGNTEAFF
TRBJ2-2 | TRBD2 | TRBV7-3 | . | TGTGCCAGCAGCCGTTCGGGACTAGCGGGAGTAGAAACCGGGGAGCTGTTTTTT | CASSRSGLAGVETGELFF
TRBJ2-1 | . | TRBV10-1 | . | TGCGCCAGCAGTGAGTCGGCATCCTACAATGAGCAGTTCTTC | CASSESASYNEQFF
TRBJ1-1 | TRBD1 | TRBV5-1 | few | TGCGCCAGCAGCTTGTCGGGGGACAGGGCGGCTTTCTTT | CASSLSGDRAAFF
TRBJ2-1 | TRBD2 | TRBV4-1 | . | TGCGCCAGCAGCGAGCGGGATACCACTTACAATGAGCAGTTCTTC | CASSERDTTYNEQFF
TRBJ1-1 | TRBD1 | TRBV6-5 | . | TGTGCCAGCAGCCCCCGGCAGGGGGGTGGGACTGAGGCTTTCTTT | CASSPRQGGGTEAFF
TRBJ2-3 | TRBD2 | TRBV5-1 | once | TGCGCCAGCAGCTCGCTATCTAGCGGGATCACAGATACGCAGTATTTT | CASSSLSSGITDTQYF
TRBJ2-3 | . | TRBV29-1 | . | TGCAGCGTTGAAAAGACCAGGACTGACTTCACAGATACGCAGTATTTT | CSVEKTRTDFTDTQYF
TRBJ2-7 | TRBD2 | TRBV6-2/TRBV6-3 | . | TGTGCCAGCAGTTCGGGACTAGCGGGGCGCTCCTACGAGCAGTACTTC | CASSSGLAGRSYEQYF
TRBJ2-3 | TRBD2 | TRBV4-1 | . | TGCGCCAGCAGCCATACTAGCGGGAGCACAGATACGCAGTATTTT | CASSHTSGSTDTQYF
TRBJ1-4 | TRBD1 | TRBV15 | . | TGTGCCACCAGCGGATTCGGGACAGGGAATGAAAAACTGTTTTTT | CATSGFGTGNEKLFF
TRBJ2-3 | TRBD2 | TRBV3-1/TRBV3-2 | . | TGTGCCAGCAGCCAAGTTGCGGGAGCAACAGATACGCAGTATTTT | CASSQVAGATDTQYF
TRBJ1-2 | . | TRBV28 | . | TGTGCCAGCAGTTTAACCGGGGGTGGCAACTATGGCTACACCTTC | CASSLTGGGNYGYTF
TRBJ1-6 | . | TRBV28 | few | TGTGCCAGCAGCATCGACAGGAATTCACCCCTCCACTTT | CASSIDRNSPLHF
TRBJ1-5 | TRBD1 | TRBV6-5 | few | TGTGCCAGCAGTATTACAGGGGGCGCAGAGCCCCAGCATTTT | CASSITGGAEPQHF
TRBJ2-2 | TRBD2 | TRBV6-2/TRBV6-3 | once | TGTGCCAGCAGTTACGTTAGCGGGAAGACCGGGGAGCTGTTTTTT | CASSYVSGKTGELFF